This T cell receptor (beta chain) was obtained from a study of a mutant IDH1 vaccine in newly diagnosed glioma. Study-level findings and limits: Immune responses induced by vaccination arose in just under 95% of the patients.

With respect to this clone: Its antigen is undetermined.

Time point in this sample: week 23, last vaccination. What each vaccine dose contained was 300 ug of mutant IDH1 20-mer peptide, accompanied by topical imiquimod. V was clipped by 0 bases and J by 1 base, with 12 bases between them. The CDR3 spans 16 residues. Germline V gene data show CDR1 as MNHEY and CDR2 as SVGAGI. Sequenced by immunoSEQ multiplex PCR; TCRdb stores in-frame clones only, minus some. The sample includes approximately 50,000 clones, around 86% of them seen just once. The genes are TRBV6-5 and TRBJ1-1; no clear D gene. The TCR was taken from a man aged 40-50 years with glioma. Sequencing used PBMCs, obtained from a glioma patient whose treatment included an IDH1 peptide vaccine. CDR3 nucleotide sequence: TGTGCCAGCAGTTACTCGCAGGTCTCAGGGAACACTGAAGCTTTCTTT. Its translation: CASSYSQVSGNTEAFF.